This entry is about one TCR beta chain. Which antigen it targets is not known. No qualities accompany the bases; no much larger clone lies one base away. This sample was taken from a study of cytomegalovirus exposure and HLA in healthy donors (dated by TCRdb to the late 2010s). About the investigation overall: In an earlier analysis of approximately 500 of the donors, less than 350 Gb of sequence data and some 100 million unique TCR beta sequences from about 179 million T cells were reported. Every discovery cohort repertoire had been produced on one sequencing platform. To predict cytomegalovirus infection status, the study brought together high-throughput TCR immunosequencing, statistical association of individual TCRs with disease status, and machine learning. Besides the first cohort of roughly 660 subjects, a separate validation cohort made up of 120 or so different subjects was used. A later analysis re-analyzed previously published TCR beta repertoires from several hundred donors and added high-resolution HLA genotyping to study TCR occurrence patterns. An early release covering 500 to 750 HLA-typed donors comprised approximately 300 gigabases of sequencing data and around 80 million unique TCR sequences. HLA typing included class I and class II loci at four-digit resolution. In a later genetic analysis, genome-wide SNP genotypes for about three fifths of the roughly 670 donors were used, and that subset was treated as a discovery cohort. Among a few hundred genotyped donors of the cohort, an average of roughly 240,000 unique TCR beta nucleotide sequences were sequenced per donor, about a sixth of them non-productive. Roughly 5 DR-DQ haplotypes were treated as single units for association and clustering because of strong linkage in the cohort. The genetic ancestry cluster associated with self-reported Caucasian donors included around four fifths of the 350 to 500 genotyped donors. Rather than using new phenotypic data, the later analysis identified candidate immune exposures from TCR beta sequences and from how often those sequences occurred across donors. Donor age, sex, ethnicity and CMV serostatus were collected together with the repertoire data. The study was designed to test whether signatures of past pathogen exposure could be identified by cataloging public T cell receptors. In an earlier analysis of a few hundred of the donors, high-throughput TCR beta sequencing was used to judge whether each TCR beta V gene segment behaved as functional or pseudogenic. Typing coverage varied by locus: roughly 629-640 donors for A, B, C, DRB1 and DQB1; roughly 520 for DQA1; around 610 for DPA1; roughly 450 for DPB1. The study profiled the T cell repertoires of under 850 subjects by immunosequencing and related them to cytomegalovirus serostatus. The investigation overall reported the following: Broadly in line with IMGT annotations, most TCR beta V segments showed up in productive rearrangements about 90% or about 30% of the time in an earlier analysis of 450 to 750 of the donors. A cluster of highly shared sequence variants was judged likely to represent a technical artifact of the sequencing pipeline. While some public TCRs were present in many individuals, most TCR sequences turned up only very rarely across donors. A further reported finding was that TCR beta sequences accurately predicted the HLA-A and HLA-B alleles for most subjects in the first cohort. The study gave a list of about 160 TCR beta chains associated with cytomegalovirus. The authors suggested that the approach could potentially be generalized to other disease states and immunological phenotypes. In a later genetic analysis, a missense DCLRE1C variant was associated with V-gene and J-gene trimming of TCR beta chains, and the association was replicated in an independent cohort. A few of the identified cytomegalovirus-associated TCR beta chains were confirmed in vitro to be specific for cytomegalovirus antigens. According to a later genetic analysis, donors in an Asian-associated ancestry cluster had fewer N-insertions in productive TCRs than the roughly 660-donor mean. In a later analysis, TCR association rates were found to vary across HLA loci, with the most associated TCRs seen for DRB1 alleles and the fewest for HLA-C alleles. The classifier was reported to diagnose cytomegalovirus status with high specificity and sensitivity in both the original and validation cohorts. Because HLA typing was unavailable for some donors at each locus, only the typed subset was used in association tests. Most CMV-associated TCR beta chains appeared to be HLA-restricted in a later analysis, and the HLA associations seemed to be driven largely by CMV exposure. A later analysis associated about 17,000 TCR beta sequences with specific HLA alleles at a false discovery rate of 0.05. Immune exposure information for the cohort was limited to CMV serostatus. About 15 rarely observed V segments, including chromosome 9 orphons, were excluded from the earlier analysis of several hundred of the donors because counts were too low. Only TCR beta chains were sequenced in this cohort, and the absence of alpha or paired-chain data limited detectable features. When HLA alleles, especially DR and DQ, strongly co-occurred, TCR associations were difficult to assign to individual alleles. In a later analysis, several top co-occurrence clusters were reported to appear linked to parvovirus B19, influenza, CMV and Epstein-Barr virus. Compared with equally common non-associated chains, HLA-associated TCR beta chains in a later analysis were more clonally expanded and had lower generation probabilities. Presence/absence analyses assumed roughly uniform sequencing depth across donors, an assumption that may not hold. Linkage disequilibrium might explain the correlated functional status among segregating V segments, but an unknown experimental factor could not be ruled out. The 87-base-pair reads could not distinguish some IMGT-functional V segments, including TRBV6-2 and TRBV6-3, so those segments were excluded.

The CDR3 measures 12 amino acids from cysteine to phenylalanine. Only the CDR3 portion is preserved as DNA: 36 bases, with reading frame beginning at the first base. The germline V gene yields SQVTM for CDR1 and ANQGSEA for CDR2. V is pruned by 7 bases and J by 3 bases, leaving 5 bases of the junction without a gene match. To prepare the library, the immunoSEQ multiplex PCR assay was applied. For the multiplex PCR, a mixture combining 60 forward primers for TCR Vbeta segments and 13 reverse primers for TCR Jbeta segments was used. Amplification of the CDR3 region of rearranged TCR beta genes was performed with a multiplex PCR assay on genomic DNA. The amplified TCR beta libraries were sequenced on the Illumina HiSeq System as 87-base-pair reads. The original pipeline was this. In a later analysis, 77 million or so unique TCR beta chains were counted across the 650 to 700 repertoires, and some 10 million of these chains were shared by at least two donors. To remove PCR and sequencing errors, raw reads were error-corrected and collapsed into unique sequences using a nearest-neighbor algorithm that merged closely related sequences. CDR3 sequences were aligned to IMGT reference sequences to assign V, D and J gene segments. For a sequence to be retained, a match of at least six nucleotides was required to both a V gene segment and a J gene segment. A rearrangement was called productive if the CDR3 had no stop codons and remained in frame with V and J, and every other rearrangement was called non-productive. Following IMGT convention, CDR3 was defined as the stretch from the second conserved V-encoded cysteine up to the conserved J-encoded phenylalanine. In an earlier analysis of roughly 580 of the donors, sequences lacking an unambiguous match to a single V gene segment were excluded. An earlier analysis of several hundred of the donors called V segments functional above 56.7% productive rearrangements and segregating when the between-donor standard deviation exceeded 5%. A statistical classification framework was developed to diagnose cytomegalovirus status using the catalog of TCR beta chain sequences. A later analysis assigned V and J genes by comparing TCR nucleotide sequences with IMGT/GENE-DB human TR gene sequences. Using the TCRdist pipeline, a later analysis assigned CDR3 sequences along with most-parsimonious VDJ recombination scenarios. In a later analysis, each TCR beta chain was defined by its CDR3 amino acid sequence together with its V-gene family, and reads lacking a unique V-gene family were excluded. As a way to deal with suspected cross-contamination and a sequencing artifact, a later analysis dropped more than 500 nucleotide sequences that were highly shared and had low generation probability. In a later analysis, a clonal expansion index for each public chain was calculated from normalized within-repertoire ranks of inferred template counts. A later analysis computed generation probabilities with a VDJ recombination model fitted to out-of-frame rearrangements, and checked the results against IGoR. In a later analysis, hypergeometric tests were used to score TCR-TCR, TCR-HLA and TCR-CMV co-occurrence, with a repertoire-size bias correction applied to TCR pairs. False discovery rates were estimated in a later analysis by permuting HLA or CMV assignments 20 times. A later analysis grouped co-occurring TCRs with DBSCAN, adding TCRdist sequence similarity when clustering within HLA-allele-positive subsets. Repertoires with fewer than 30,000 or more than 120,000 public chains, plus five repertoires with anomalous nucleotide sharing, were excluded from co-occurrence clustering. TCRdb's version of the immuneACCESS table is confined to in-frame rearrangements and falls short of the full clone set. An unresolved V gene accounts for under half of the shortfall where checked; the remainder is of unknown origin. The DNA was the basis for D and trimming; V, J and clone size are from that table. This sample lists approximately 110,000 clones; about three quarters were detected once. The ten largest clonotypes hold around 14% of the sample.

The cohort comprised some 680 healthy bone marrow donors. At the time of sampling, every cohort member was nominally healthy, though immune exposures that went unrecorded were likely present. The donor was CMV seropositive and belonged to the group of 250 to 300 seropositive cohort members. A peripheral blood sample was provided by each donor, and peripheral blood mononuclear cells were used for TCR beta sequencing. The Qiagen DNeasy Blood Extraction Kit was used to extract genomic DNA from the blood cell samples. This TCR derives from a woman aged 60-75 years in good health and CMV-seropositive. Sequencing was performed on PBMCs. The V and J genes are TRBV29-1 and TRBJ2-5; 7 bases in the junction line up with TRBD2. The CDR3 loop reads CSGAGVKETQYF. The DNA sequence is as follows: TGCAGCGGGGCGGGGGTAAAAGAGACCCAGTACTTC.